The table lists the clone carrying this T cell receptor beta chain with many counts. The germline V gene has CDR1 LGHDT and CDR2 YNNKEL (reference sequence). J gave up 6 bases and V 3 bases, and 12 bases lay outside the gene matches. This CDR3 region has 16 residues. The data stem from a study of response to subunit inactivated influenza vaccine. Each CDR3 protein gets one entry after TCRdb re-called the RT-PCR reads with MiXCR. The data hold a few hundred thousand distinct CDR3 sequences, with about a fifth observed a single time. The V and J genes are TRBV3-1 and TRBJ1-1, with 8 bases that match TRBD1. The TCR originated in a man between 50 and 70 years old who received an inactivated influenza vaccine. The material was PBMCs from blood, obtained approximately 20 months after vaccination. The CDR3 loop reads CASSHPQGAGNPEAFF. Here the CDR3 DNA reads TGTGCCAGCAGCCACCCTCAGGGGGCAGGAAACCCTGAAGCTTTCTTT.